Sequencing of this T cell receptor beta chain was carried out in a study of neurological immune-mediated disorders. Germline loops: CDR1 SGHTA, CDR2 FQGTGA. The junction had 2 bases not matched to a gene; V was cut back by 2 bases and J by 2 bases. CDR3 length equals 15 residues. TCRdb ran MiXCR on the 5' RACE reads and lists one entry per CDR3 protein. The sample lists under 90,000 distinct CDR3 sequences, about a tenth occurring once. PBMCs numbering 2 million and stored at -80 C yielded the unsorted libraries. The TCR originated in a man in his forties or fifties in good health. The source material was PBMCs. This chain connects TRBV7-3 to TRBJ2-3; 9 bases fit TRBD2. CDR3 coding DNA: TGTGCCAGCAGCTTAGGCGGGGGGGCCACAGATACGCAGTATTTT. Translating it yields CASSLGGGATDTQYF.